Here is one T cell receptor (beta chain) with its context. Its antigen is not identified. CDR1 SGDLS and CDR2 YYNGEE come from the germline V gene. The trim removed 7 bases at V and 2 bases at J, leaving 4 bases unmatched. This CDR3 is built from 13 residues. Unique molecular identifiers featured in each of the TCR beta cDNA libraries. TCRdb used MiXCR to reprocess the PCR reads, holding one entry per CDR3 protein. The sample comprises a few hundred thousand distinct CDR3 sequences, about 40% of which are singletons, and less than 6% rests with the top ten. This sample is part of a study of post-analysis software for immune sequencing data. The wider study: The patients showed relapsing-remitting, secondary progressive and progressive-relapsing multiple sclerosis courses. Overall study results and limits: A few TRBV segments appeared more often in patients than in controls, and TRBV5-6, TRBV5-1 and TRBV20-1 were among these. A significant reduction in normalized Chao1 diversity was observed in multiple sclerosis patients versus controls. By F measure, samples from a shared preparation batch strongly co-clustered.

The material sequenced was blood. The chain employs TRBV9 and TRBJ1-1; 8 bases are a match to TRBD1. This receptor was identified in a girl aged 5-17 years with multiple sclerosis. The CDR3 DNA follows: TGTGCCAGCGGAACAGGGGGAAACACTGAAGCTTTCTTT. This codes for CASGTGGNTEAFF.